The rows below give T cell receptor beta chains drawn from one sample of a study of PD-L1 blockade in urothelial cancer. The repertoire was sequenced with immunoSEQ multiplex PCR; TCRdb's copy has only in-frame clones and lacks some. Of approximately 50,000 clones in the sample, nearly 90% were seen once. Sequences were derived from PBMCs, sampled around atezolizumab (anti-PD-L1) treatment. These TCRs come from a man in his 60s with urothelial cancer. CDR3s include the opening cysteine and the closing phenylalanine or tryptophan. A D gene is named only where the DNA matches it firmly. Clone size is not always given. Where it is, it says once, few, many or a class for expanded clones.

d_gene	v_gene	abundance	len	j_gene	CDR3aa	CDR3nt
TRBD1	TRBV6-5	.	14	TRBJ2-5	CASSYPGGGETQYF	TGTGCCAGCAGTTACCCAGGGGGCGGGGAGACCCAGTACTTC
.	TRBV2	few	15	TRBJ2-7	CASSEDRAPSYEQYF	TGTGCCAGCAGTGAAGACAGGGCTCCGTCCTACGAGCAGTACTTC
.	TRBV7-2	.	16	TRBJ2-6	CASNYGAGSGANVLTF	TGTGCCAGCAATTACGGGGCGGGGTCTGGGGCCAACGTCCTGACTTTC
.	TRBV29-1	.	13	TRBJ2-3	CSVTGGGRDTQYF	TGCAGCGTAACGGGAGGGGGCCGGGATACGCAGTATTTT
TRBD2	TRBV4-1	.	17	TRBJ2-3	CASSQFEGLGRTDTQYF	TGCGCCAGCAGCCAATTTGAAGGACTAGGGCGCACAGATACGCAGTATTTT
.	TRBV7-2	.	11	TRBJ2-3	CASSLLDTQYF	TGTGCCAGCAGCTTACTAGATACGCAGTATTTT
TRBD1	TRBV7-9	.	13	TRBJ2-4	CASSRDRDGIQYF	TGTGCCAGCAGCCGGGACAGGGACGGCATTCAGTACTTC
TRBD2	TRBV4-1	.	15	TRBJ2-3	CASSQVGLALDTQYF	TGCGCCAGCAGCCAAGTTGGACTAGCTTTAGATACGCAGTATTTT
TRBD2	TRBV28	.	16	TRBJ2-3	CASSSQFSGAVDTQYF	TGTGCCAGCAGTTCCCAATTTAGCGGGGCCGTAGATACGCAGTATTTT
TRBD1	TRBV7-6	.	15	TRBJ1-6	CASSTGTANNSPLHF	TGTGCCAGCAGCACGGGGACAGCCAATAATTCACCCCTCCACTTT
.	TRBV5-1	.	17	TRBJ1-1	CASSSDIVGGFNTEAFF	TGCGCCAGCAGCTCCGATATTGTGGGGGGGTTTAACACTGAAGCTTTCTTT
.	TRBV7-2	.	13	TRBJ2-5	CASSLAHQETQYF	TGTGCCAGCAGCTTGGCACACCAAGAGACCCAGTACTTC
TRBD1	TRBV11-2	once	12	TRBJ2-3	CASSLTGDTQYF	TGTGCCAGCAGCTTGACAGGGGATACGCAGTATTTT
.	TRBV2	.	13	TRBJ2-1	CASSEATGDEQFF	TGTGCCAGCAGTGAAGCAACGGGGGATGAGCAGTTCTTC
.	TRBV30	.	14	TRBJ1-1	CAWSWQGGATEAFF	TGTGCCTGGAGTTGGCAGGGAGGAGCCACTGAAGCTTTCTTT
.	TRBV18	.	14	TRBJ1-5	CASSRVRDNQPQHF	TGTGCCAGCTCCCGCGTTCGGGACAATCAGCCCCAGCATTTT
TRBD2	TRBV7-9	.	19	TRBJ2-5	CASSLAGFERGPRSETQYF	TGTGCCAGCAGCTTAGCGGGGTTCGAGCGGGGGCCCCGGTCGGAGACCCAGTACTTC
.	TRBV2	.	16	TRBJ1-2	CASSGTGTLARDGYTF	TGTGCCAGCAGTGGTACCGGGACACTGGCTAGGGATGGCTACACCTTC
TRBD2	TRBV5-6	.	16	TRBJ2-7	CASSLGPAGVSYEQYF	TGTGCCAGCAGCTTGGGCCCAGCGGGGGTTTCCTACGAGCAGTACTTC
.	TRBV15	.	18	TRBJ1-5	CATSRDWGGTYGDQPQHF	TGTGCCACCAGCAGAGATTGGGGGGGGACGTACGGGGATCAGCCCCAGCATTTT
.	TRBV6-1	.	16	TRBJ1-4	CASSEVRVATNEKLFF	TGTGCCAGCAGTGAGGTGCGGGTTGCAACTAATGAAAAACTGTTTTTT
TRBD1	TRBV5-6	.	16	TRBJ1-6	CASRQDRGRHNSPLHF	TGTGCCAGCAGACAGGACAGGGGTCGTCATAATTCACCCCTCCACTTT